Shown below are 25 T cell receptor beta chains from a single sample sequenced in a study of OX40 agonist ivuxolimab in advanced cancers. Generated by immunoSEQ multiplex PCR, the TCRdb table keeps only in-frame clones and is missing some. The sample has fewer than 25,000 clones; roughly 80% are singletons. The source material was CD4+ or CD8+ T cells sorted from blood, sampled in a trial of the OX40 agonist ivuxolimab. The receptors shown here come from an adult with an advanced solid tumor such as melanoma, head and neck, liver or kidney cancer.

The V call is TRBV5-1, the J call TRBJ2-3; TRBD2 aligns across 11 bases. CDR3 size: 17 residues. The V and J ends lost 2 bases and 0 bases, in that order; junction bases with no gene match: 5. Per the germline V gene, CDR1 is SGHRS and CDR2 is YFSETQ. CDR3 sequence (DNA): TGCGCCAGCAGCTTAACTAGCGGGAGTTCTAGCACAGATACGCAGTATTTT. Its protein is CASSLTSGSSSTDTQYF.

This sequence joins TRBV5-1 and TRBJ2-7; D not certain. The CDR3 totals 12 residues. Between the trimmed V and J ends, which lost 2 bases and 3 bases, there was a span of 6 bases. The germline gives CDR1 SGHRS, CDR2 YFSETQ. This chain's CDR3 is CASSFGSYEQYF. The DNA for the CDR3 is TGCGCCAGCAGCTTCGGCAGCTACGAGCAGTACTTC.

The chain couples TRBV10-3 to TRBJ2-7; D might be TRBD2 (5 bases). The germline V gene has CDR1 ENHRY and CDR2 SYGVKD. The length of the CDR3 is 16 residues. Trimming took off 0 bases at V and 2 bases at J, with 14 bases between the two ends. CDR3 loop: CAISESMRAQTYEQYF. CDR3 bases: TGTGCCATCAGTGAGTCGATGAGGGCTCAAACCTACGAGCAGTACTTC.

In its sample, this clone was seen a few times. This chain links TRBV6-6 with TRBJ2-3, with TRBD2 as a possible D gene (5 bases). CDR3 length: 14 amino acids. Germline V gene data show CDR1 as MNHNY and CDR2 as SVGAGI (reference sequence). V lost 0 bases and J lost 5, with 9 bases in between. DNA for the CDR3: TGTGCCAGCAGTTACTCTAGCGCGGAAGATACGCAGTATTTT. This encodes CASSYSSAEDTQYF.

This clone is labeled large (0.1 to 1%). This rearrangement joins TRBV11-2 to TRBJ2-7, with TRBD1 matching 9 bases. This CDR3 has 15 residues. In germline, CDR1 is SGHAT, CDR2 FQNNGV. V dropped 5 bases and J dropped 7; count of bases not matched to a gene: 12. This CDR3 is CASSPGQGPRREQYF. CDR3 DNA: TGTGCCAGCAGCCCTGGACAGGGGCCAAGGAGGGAGCAGTACTTC.

The CDR3 DNA reads as TGTGCCAGTAGTGCTCCGAACACCGGGGAGCTGTTTTTT. Translated, it gives CASSAPNTGELFF. The J gene is TRBJ2-2, the V gene TRBV19; no definite D call. V dropped 5 bases and J dropped 0 bases, with 4 bases sitting between them. The CDR3 sequence is 13 residues long. CDR1 and CDR2 (germline): LNHDA, SQIVND (reference sequence).

This clone has a handful of counts. The CDR3 loop is CAWSKGGGGNQPQHF. The CDR3 DNA reads TGTGCCTGGAGTAAGGGCGGAGGCGGCAATCAGCCCCAGCATTTT. The chain combines TRBV30 with TRBJ1-5, with D unresolved. CDR1 and CDR2 (germline): GTSNPN, SVGIG (reference sequence). With 2 bases removed from V and 2 bases from J, the gap between germline ends came to 13 bases. This CDR3 spans 15 amino acids.

The chain joins TRBV28 to TRBJ2-1; possibly TRBD1 or TRBD2 for D (6 bases each). The CDR3 consists of 15 residues. Trimming shortened V by 5 bases and J by 3 bases, and 14 bases separated the two germline ends. Per germline, CDR1 MDHEN and CDR2 SYDVKM. As DNA, the CDR3 is TGTGCCAGCAGTGCTACAGGGAGGCGCTACAATGAGCAGTTCTTC. Encoded protein: CASSATGRRYNEQFF.

The J gene is TRBJ1-2, the V gene TRBV5-1, with 7 bases fitting TRBD1. The CDR3 runs to 15 residues. With 4 bases clipped from V and 4 bases from J, the junction kept 10 bases outside the gene matches. The germline V gene has CDR1 SGHRS and CDR2 YFSETQ. The CDR3 nucleotides are TGCGCCAGCAGCCTAGGACAGGAGCGCCGCTATGGCTACACCTTC. This encodes CASSLGQERRYGYTF.

The chain links TRBV11-1 to TRBJ2-1; TRBD2 agrees at 9 bases. Germline V gives CDR1 SGHAT, CDR2 FQDESV (reference sequence). The CDR3 has 15 residues. After removal of 1 base from V and 9 bases from J, the junction contained 7 bases not matched to a gene. The CDR3 reads CASSLGGLAGPEQFF. The CDR3 nucleotides read TGTGCCAGCAGCTTAGGGGGCCTAGCGGGGCCTGAGCAGTTCTTC.

The V and J genes are TRBV4-1 and TRBJ2-5, with D perhaps matching TRBD1 or TRBD2 (7 bases each). CDR3 length equals 16 residues. Germline assignment: CDR1 MGHRA and CDR2 YSYEKL. The V gene lost 1 base and the J gene lost 3 bases, with 15 bases spanning the gap. The CDR3 DNA sequence: TGCGCCAGCAGCCAAGTTCGGGGAGGGGGCAAAGAGACCCAGTACTTC. It yields the protein CASSQVRGGGKETQYF.

In this sample, this clone turned up a few times. This chain links TRBV5-5 with TRBJ2-3; 9 positions agree with TRBD1. V lost 2 bases and J lost 2; bases outside the gene matches: 6. The length of the CDR3 is 16 residues. The germline V gene has CDR1 SGHKS and CDR2 YYEKEE (reference sequence). The CDR3 reads CASSFHTGGFTDTQYF. The DNA of the CDR3 is TGTGCCAGCAGCTTTCATACAGGGGGCTTCACAGATACGCAGTATTTT.

The rearrangement links TRBV28 to TRBJ1-2; 7 bases are shared with TRBD1. V shed 3 bases and J 4 bases; nucleotides not matched to a gene: 14. CDR3 length: 17 amino acids. Looked up from germline, CDR1 is MDHEN and CDR2 is SYDVKM. Written as DNA, the CDR3 is TGTGCCAGCAGTTTTGGTGGGGGAGGGGGCGCGGGCTATGGCTACACCTTC. Translation gives CASSFGGGGGAGYGYTF.

Only one count was recorded for this clone. The CDR3 DNA sequence: TGTGCCAGTAGCAGGACGAACACCGGGGAGCTGTTTTTT. This encodes CASSRTNTGELFF. The genes are TRBV19 and TRBJ2-2; D is unclear. Trimming removed 6 bases at V and 0 bases at J, with 5 bases between. Germline CDR1 and CDR2: LNHDA and SQIVND (reference sequence). This CDR3 has 13 amino acids.

The gene calls are TRBV7-2 and TRBJ2-7; D uncertain. This CDR3 is built from 13 residues. The germline CDR1 and CDR2 sequences are SGHTA and FQGNSA. Deletions cut 2 bases from V and 5 bases from J, with 10 bases between. The CDR3 region has the DNA TGTGCCAGCAGCTTAAGTAGGGTGGACGAGCAGTACTTC. Its protein product is CASSLSRVDEQYF.

This clone is a singleton in its sample. The chain links TRBV7-9 to TRBJ1-3; D is perhaps TRBD1 (6 bases). The CDR3 is 19 residues long. V gave up 5 bases and J gave up 3 bases, with 26 bases separating them. Germline lookup yields CDR1 SEHNR and CDR2 FQNEAQ (reference sequence). The DNA of the CDR3 is TGTGCCAGCAGCCGATGGACAGCCGCCGTTAGACTGCATGGAAACACCATATATTTT. Translating it yields CASSRWTAAVRLHGNTIYF.

The chain recombines TRBV6-6 with TRBJ1-3; tentatively, D is TRBD1 (6 bases). Germline loops: CDR1 MNHNY, CDR2 SVGAGI (reference sequence). V was clipped by 5 bases and J by 1 base, with 15 bases between them. The CDR3 covers 16 residues. The CDR3 coding sequence is TGTGCCAGCAGTGGCAGGGGAGTAGGGTCTGGAAACACCATATATTTT. It translates to CASSGRGVGSGNTIYF.

The chain couples TRBV15 to TRBJ1-6; 7 bases agree with TRBD1. The ends lost 5 bases at V and 5 bases at J; junction bases unmatched: 9. The CDR3 extends over 16 amino acids. From germline, CDR1 is LNHNV and CDR2 YYDKDF (reference sequence). The CDR3 spells CATSFRTGRHNSPLHF. The CDR3, as DNA: TGTGCCACCAGCTTTCGGACAGGTCGACATAATTCACCCCTCCACTTT.

This chain uses TRBV7-8 with TRBJ2-5, with TRBD1 matching 8 bases. Germline-derived CDR1 and CDR2 are SGHVS and FQNEAQ. J gave up 3 bases and V 4 bases, and 1 base lay outside the gene matches. This CDR3 region has 13 residues. The CDR3 DNA reads TGTGCCAGCAGCTCGACAGGGGAAGAGACCCAGTACTTC. Translating gives CASSSTGEETQYF.

The chain links TRBV28 to TRBJ2-7, with a weak D call TRBD2 (6 bases). Trimming removed 7 bases at V and 3 bases at J, with 13 bases between. The germline V gene has CDR1 MDHEN and CDR2 SYDVKM. This CDR3 is 13 amino acids long. This chain's CDR3 is CASTPGTHYEQYF. DNA for the CDR3: TGTGCCAGCACCCCTGGGACTCACTACGAGCAGTACTTC.

The chain uses TRBV28 and TRBJ1-5; tentatively, D is TRBD1 (6 bases). With 9 bases removed from V and 6 bases from J, the gap between germline ends came to 12 bases. The CDR3 consists of 12 residues. CDR1 is MDHEN, CDR2 SYDVKM, per germline. The CDR3 protein is CASSTGIQPQHF. The CDR3 DNA reads TGTGCCAGTAGTACAGGGATTCAGCCCCAGCATTTT.

V usage is TRBV30 and J usage is TRBJ1-6, with 7 bases fitting TRBD1. Germline V gene data show CDR1 as GTSNPN and CDR2 as SVGIG (reference sequence). V lost 4 bases to trimming and J lost 8 bases; unmatched junction nucleotides: 8. The CDR3 sequence is 14 residues long. CDR3 loop: CAWMSDRADSPLHF. The CDR3 DNA is TGTGCCTGGATGAGCGACAGGGCTGATTCACCCCTCCACTTT.

The sample holds a few counts of this clone. The V gene is TRBV19, the J gene TRBJ1-2; a possible D gene is TRBD1 (5 bases). This CDR3 contains 13 residues. V dropped 1 base and J dropped 4 bases, with 7 bases sitting between them. Germline CDR1 is LNHDA and CDR2 is SQIVND (reference sequence). In DNA, the CDR3 is TGTGCCAGTAGTATAGCGACAGCCTATGGCTACACCTTC. Its translation: CASSIATAYGYTF.

The chain couples TRBV7-9 to TRBJ2-3, with TRBD2 identical over 8 bases. The ends lost 5 bases at V and 1 base at J; junction bases unmatched: 2. This CDR3 is 14 amino acids long. CDR1 and CDR2 from the germline V gene are SEHNR and FQNEAQ (reference sequence). This chain's CDR3 is CASSKTSGTDTQYF. DNA of the CDR3: TGTGCCAGCAGCAAGACTAGCGGCACAGATACGCAGTATTTT.

The chain has TRBV6-5 and TRBJ1-2, with D perhaps TRBD1 (5 bases). Germline assignment: CDR1 MNHEY and CDR2 SVGAGI. V was clipped by 5 bases and J by 0 bases, with 10 bases between them. The CDR3 is 14 amino acids. CDR3 sequence (DNA): TGTGCCAGCAGTGGGACGGTCGCTAACTATGGCTACACCTTC. This gives the protein CASSGTVANYGYTF.